The 8 T cell receptor beta chains below come from one sample, sequenced in a study of shared clonotypes between healthy human individuals. The assay was immunoSEQ multiplex PCR, and TCRdb's table has in-frame clones only and misses some. The sample includes around 2,000,000 clones, approximately 95% of them seen just once. Naive CD8 populations comprised CD45RO-negative cells positively selected for CCR7, excluding terminally differentiated effector memory CD45RA+ cells. Material: naive CD8+ T cells sorted from blood. The receptors originated from a man younger than 35 in good health.

This chain connects TRBV9 to TRBJ1-2; TRBD1 matches 9 bases. V gave up 3 bases and J gave up 3 bases; unmatched junction bases: 9. Germline lookup yields CDR1 SGDLS and CDR2 YYNGEE. This CDR3 is built from 16 residues. The CDR3 reads CASSAARDREDYGYTF. The CDR3 region has the DNA TGTGCCAGCAGCGCAGCCCGGGACAGGGAAGACTATGGCTACACCTTC.

This clone was observed a single time. The rearrangement joins TRBV10-3 to TRBJ1-1; 9 bases fit TRBD1. CDR3 length: 17 residues. CDR1 is ENHRY, CDR2 SYGVKD, per germline. Unmatched junction bases numbered 9, after V lost 4 bases and J lost 0 bases. The CDR3: CAISGGQGPLLNTEAFF. DNA of the CDR3: TGTGCCATCAGTGGGGGACAGGGTCCATTGCTGAACACTGAAGCTTTCTTT.

The V gene is TRBV19, the J gene TRBJ1-1; D not resolved. V was shortened by 7 bases and J by 0 bases, with 9 bases between the two germline ends. The CDR3 is 13 amino acids. CDR1 and CDR2 (germline): LNHDA, SQIVND (reference sequence). DNA of the CDR3: TGTGCCAGTACGGGGAATCTGAACACTGAAGCTTTCTTT. Translation: CASTGNLNTEAFF. Using reference TRBV19 and TRBJ1-1 for the parts outside the CDR3, the full variable domain is DGGITQSPKYLFRKEGQNVTLSCEQNLNHDAMYWYRQDPGQGLRLIYYSQIVNDFQKGDIAEGYSVSREKKESFPLTVTSAQKNPTAFYLCASTGNLNTEAFFGQGTRLTVV.

The chain uses TRBV7-9 and TRBJ1-4; TRBD1 might be the D (5 bases). This CDR3 contains 13 residues. Germline CDR1 SEHNR, CDR2 FQNEAQ (reference sequence). V gave up 10 bases and J gave up 2 bases, with 11 bases separating them. The CDR3 sequence: CAIPGTTNEKLFF. Here the CDR3 DNA reads TGTGCCATCCCAGGGACCACTAATGAAAAACTGTTTTTT.

This chain connects TRBV10-1 to TRBJ2-2; TRBD2 matches 8 bases. The V gene's germline CDR1 is WNHNN and CDR2 SYGVQD (reference sequence). After removal of 2 bases from V and 4 bases from J, the junction contained 3 bases not matched to a gene. The CDR3 totals 15 residues. In DNA, the CDR3 is TGCGCCAGCAGTGAGGTAGCGGGATCCACCGGGGAGCTGTTTTTT. It is translated as CASSEVAGSTGELFF.

The chain recombines TRBV16 with TRBJ1-5; D possibly corresponds to TRBD1 (5 bases). Trimming removed 3 bases from V and 0 bases from J, with 12 bases in between. Germline-derived CDR1 and CDR2 are KGHSY and FQNENV. CDR3 length: 16 amino acids. CDR3 DNA: TGTGCCAGCAGCCAGCCAACACAGGTTAGCAATCAGCCCCAGCATTTT. It yields the protein CASSQPTQVSNQPQHF.

This rearrangement joins TRBV19 to TRBJ1-1; D is unclear. CDR1 and CDR2 (germline): LNHDA, SQIVND (reference sequence). This CDR3 comprises 17 residues. Trimming cost V 1 base and J 1 base, with 16 bases left between them. In DNA form, the CDR3 reads TGTGCCAGTAGTATAGTGGGCGGAGTGGTAACGAACACTGAAGCTTTCTTT. This codes for CASSIVGGVVTNTEAFF. Complete variable domain (other parts from reference TRBV19 and TRBJ1-1): DGGITQSPKYLFRKEGQNVTLSCEQNLNHDAMYWYRQDPGQGLRLIYYSQIVNDFQKGDIAEGYSVSREKKESFPLTVTSAQKNPTAFYLCASSIVGGVVTNTEAFFGQGTRLTVV.

This rearrangement joins TRBV6-4 to TRBJ1-5; a possible D gene is TRBD1 (5 bases). The CDR3 consists of 18 residues. CDR1 and CDR2 from the germline V gene are MRHNA and SNTAGT. Trimming cost V 7 bases and J 1 base, with 23 bases left between them. DNA for the CDR3: TGTGCCAGCATGGGACTTAGGCAAGTTATTATAAGCAATCAGCCCCAGCATTTT. This codes for CASMGLRQVIISNQPQHF.